These T cell receptor beta chains were read from a single sample in a study of vaccination and CD4 T cells after COVID-19. TCRdb itself ran the PCR reads through MiXCR, one entry per CDR3 protein. In the table there are 20,000 to 30,000 distinct CDR3 sequences, 40% to 45% of which are singletons. These receptors lack a known antigen. The sequences come from CD4+ T cells from blood, cultured in vitro, collected about 7 months after SARS-CoV-2 vaccination. Every receptor here comes from a human donor who had recovered from COVID-19. CDR3s include the opening cysteine and the closing phenylalanine or tryptophan. A D gene is named only where the DNA matches it firmly. Clone size appears in some rows only: once, few, many, or a class for an expanded clone.

clone_size,cdr3_length,v_call,j_call,d_call,cdr3_aa,cdr3_nt
few,11,TRBV21-1,TRBJ2-3,.,CAPTMADTQYF,TGTGCCCCGACGATGGCAGATACGCAGTATTTT
.,16,TRBV28,TRBJ1-1,.,CASTASIGQMNTEAFF,TGTGCCAGCACCGCTTCAATTGGACAGATGAACACTGAAGCTTTCTTT
.,13,TRBV6-1,TRBJ2-1,.,CASRRDIKNEQFF,TGTGCCAGCAGGAGGGACATTAAGAATGAGCAGTTCTTC
.,11,TRBV10-3,TRBJ2-3,.,CAIASADTQYF,TGTGCCATTGCTAGCGCAGATACGCAGTATTTT
.,16,TRBV7-9,TRBJ2-7,TRBD1,CASSTRQGYGLYEQYF,TGTGCCAGCAGCACCCGACAGGGGTACGGTCTTTACGAGCAGTACTTC
.,14,TRBV7-9,TRBJ2-1,.,CASSPQSGYNEQFF,TGTGCCAGCAGCCCCCAAAGCGGCTACAATGAGCAGTTCTTC
medium-sized,15,TRBV7-2,TRBJ2-1,.,CASSQAQRYYNEQFF,TGTGCCAGCAGCCAGGCACAGAGGTACTACAATGAGCAGTTCTTC
.,17,TRBV28,TRBJ1-5,.,CASIQGRMGYKDQPQHF,TGTGCCAGCATCCAGGGTAGGATGGGGTACAAGGATCAGCCCCAGCATTTT
medium-sized,14,TRBV7-3,TRBJ2-5,.,CASSLSAAQETQYF,TGTGCCAGCAGCTTATCGGCAGCCCAAGAGACCCAGTACTTC
.,18,TRBV6-5,TRBJ2-5,TRBD2,CASSYNPGTSGRGETQYF,TGTGCCAGCAGTTACAACCCCGGGACTAGCGGGAGGGGGGAGACCCAGTACTTC
.,13,TRBV19,TRBJ2-3,.,CASSSSRADTQYF,TGTGCCAGTAGTTCGTCCCGGGCAGATACGCAGTATTTT
.,12,TRBV7-2,TRBJ2-5,.,CASSLSLLHQYF,TGTGCCAGCAGCTTAAGCTTATTGCACCAGTACTTC
few,13,TRBV20-1,TRBJ2-1,TRBD2,CSAQGGPYNEQFF,TGCAGTGCCCAGGGAGGGCCCTACAATGAGCAGTTCTTC
.,13,TRBV5-1,TRBJ1-1,TRBD1,CASSFGQVTEAFF,TGCGCCAGCAGCTTCGGACAGGTCACTGAAGCTTTCTTT
.,14,TRBV5-1,TRBJ1-1,.,CASSSLRAGTEAFF,TGCGCCAGCAGCTCCCTGCGGGCAGGCACTGAAGCTTTCTTT
.,16,TRBV19,TRBJ2-7,TRBD2,CASSIRVTRGTYEQYF,TGTGCCAGTAGTATACGGGTGACGCGGGGGACCTACGAGCAGTACTTC
few,16,TRBV28,TRBJ2-7,TRBD2,CASSYIFGTSDYEQYF,TGTGCCAGCAGTTATATTTTCGGGACTAGCGACTACGAGCAGTACTTC
.,14,TRBV7-9,TRBJ2-3,.,CASSFGADTDTQYF,TGTGCCAGCAGCTTTGGGGCCGACACAGATACGCAGTATTTT
few,16,TRBV6-4,TRBJ2-1,.,CASSDSVGGGYNEQFF,TGTGCCAGCAGTGACTCGGTCGGGGGCGGATACAATGAGCAGTTCTTC
.,14,TRBV2,TRBJ2-5,.,CASGRLASQETQYF,TGTGCCAGCGGGAGGCTAGCCTCCCAAGAGACCCAGTACTTC
.,15,TRBV11-2,TRBJ2-7,.,CASSQRTDFGREQYF,TGTGCCAGCAGCCAACGGACAGACTTTGGGCGCGAGCAGTACTTC
once,15,TRBV20-1,TRBJ2-2,.,CSASPLARNTGELFF,TGCAGTGCTAGCCCCCTAGCGAGGAACACCGGGGAGCTGTTTTTT
.,19,TRBV20-1,TRBJ2-6,TRBD2,CSARTGRWGLIAGANVLTF,TGCAGTGCTAGAACGGGACGGTGGGGACTAATCGCTGGGGCCAACGTCCTGACTTTC
.,16,TRBV20-1,TRBJ2-3,TRBD2,CSASGGTSGVADTQYF,TGCAGTGCTAGTGGGGGGACTAGTGGGGTTGCAGATACGCAGTATTTT
few,13,TRBV7-2,TRBJ2-1,.,CASSLMGYGEQFF,TGTGCCAGCAGCTTAATGGGTTATGGTGAGCAGTTCTTC
few,15,TRBV28,TRBJ1-2,.,CASIPPGASLGGYTF,TGTGCCAGCATCCCGCCCGGGGCCTCCTTAGGTGGCTACACCTTC
few,15,TRBV6-1,TRBJ2-7,TRBD1,CARKRGTGESYEQYF,TGTGCCAGGAAACGAGGGACAGGGGAGTCCTACGAGCAGTACTTC
few,13,TRBV19,TRBJ2-7,.,CASSAVGLYEQYF,TGTGCCAGTAGTGCAGTTGGCCTCTACGAGCAGTACTTC
.,16,TRBV19,TRBJ2-1,.,CASSILRSLSYNEQFF,TGTGCCAGTAGTATCCTGAGGAGTCTCTCCTACAATGAGCAGTTCTTC
.,15,TRBV28,TRBJ1-2,.,CASSPPPFGLAGYTF,TGTGCCAGCAGTCCGCCACCTTTCGGCCTCGCTGGCTACACCTTC
once,13,TRBV18,TRBJ1-5,.,CASSMDSNQPQHF,TGTGCCAGCTCCATGGATAGCAATCAGCCCCAGCATTTT
few,15,TRBV20-1,TRBJ1-1,.,CSASGARTANTEAFF,TGCAGTGCTAGCGGGGCTCGGACAGCCAACACTGAAGCTTTCTTT
few,12,TRBV5-4,TRBJ2-7,TRBD2,CASRTSGEEQYF,TGTGCCAGCAGAACTAGCGGGGAGGAGCAGTACTTC
.,17,TRBV19,TRBJ2-6,.,CASSNPLGASGANVLTF,TGTGCCAGTAGTAATCCCCTAGGGGCCTCTGGGGCCAACGTCCTGACTTTC
.,15,TRBV24-1,TRBJ1-2,TRBD1,CATSDTGTGDYGYTF,TGTGCCACCAGTGACACCGGGACAGGGGACTATGGCTACACCTTC